Shown below are 22 T cell receptor beta chains from a single sample sequenced in a study of shared clonotypes between healthy human individuals. Using immunoSEQ multiplex PCR, the repertoire was profiled, and TCRdb retains in-frame clones only, with some absent. The table lists approximately 980,000 clones, approximately 76% of them singletons. Sequenced sample: memory CD4+ T cells sorted from blood. Specified subset: CD45RA-negative fraction. The receptor source for this set is a man aged 18 to 30 in good health.

CDR3 protein: CASMQGGESEQFF. CDR3 bases: TGCGCCAGTATGCAGGGGGGAGAGAGTGAGCAGTTCTTC. The chain carries TRBV5-1 and TRBJ2-1; tentative D call: TRBD1 (7 bases). This CDR3 is built from 13 residues. The V and J ends lost 8 bases and 9 bases respectively, with 18 bases between them. CDR1 SGHRS and CDR2 YFSETQ come from the germline V gene.

This clone appeared a single time. The genes are TRBV10-3 and TRBJ2-1; D not resolved. With 6 bases removed from V and 5 bases from J, the gap between germline ends came to 8 bases. CDR3 length: 12 residues. CDR1 is ENHRY, CDR2 SYGVKD, per germline. CDR3 DNA: TGTGCCATCAGCCCCAGGCACAATGAGCAGTTCTTC. Protein product: CAISPRHNEQFF.

The rearrangement uses TRBV2 and TRBJ1-6; no clear D. Between the trimmed V and J ends, which lost 6 bases and 7 bases, there was a span of 16 bases. The CDR3 spans 15 residues. Per the germline V gene, CDR1 is SNHLY and CDR2 is FYNNEI. The CDR3 DNA follows: TGTGCCAGCAGCTACTCCGGACTCCCAAATTCACCCCTCCACTTT. It codes for CASSYSGLPNSPLHF.

The chain uses TRBV7-9 and TRBJ2-1; TRBD1 might be the D (6 bases). There are 15 residues in the CDR3. Trimming removed 0 bases from V and 4 bases from J, with 10 bases in between. Per germline, CDR1 SEHNR and CDR2 FQNEAQ (reference sequence). The CDR3 sequence: CASSLAKGQYNEQFF. CDR3 nucleotides: TGTGCCAGCAGCTTAGCGAAGGGACAATACAATGAGCAGTTCTTC.

This chain uses TRBV11-1 with TRBJ2-4, with TRBD2 matching 8 bases. With 5 bases clipped from V and 10 bases from J, the junction kept 7 bases outside the gene matches. This CDR3 contains 13 residues. Germline V gives CDR1 SGHAT, CDR2 FQDESV (reference sequence). The CDR3 is CASSLGGEKIQYF. The DNA for the CDR3 is TGTGCCAGCAGCCTCGGGGGGGAGAAGATTCAGTACTTC.

V is TRBV6-1 and J is TRBJ1-3; D remains ambiguous. The germline V gene has CDR1 MNHNS and CDR2 SASEGT. The germline V and J ends were trimmed by 3 bases and 3 bases, with 12 bases remaining between them. There are 15 residues in the CDR3. CDR3 sequence reads: CASSDRAHFGNTIYF. The CDR3 bases are TGTGCCAGCAGTGACCGGGCCCACTTTGGAAACACCATATATTTT.

J is TRBJ1-2 and V is TRBV30; 8 nucleotides line up with TRBD1. Per the germline V gene, CDR1 is GTSNPN and CDR2 is SVGIG (reference sequence). The CDR3 extends over 13 amino acids. Unmatched junction bases numbered 4, after V lost 5 bases and J lost 2 bases. CDR3 sequence: CAWGTGANYGYTF. The CDR3, as DNA: TGTGCCTGGGGGACAGGTGCAAACTATGGCTACACCTTC. Full variable domain (remainder filled in from reference TRBV30 and TRBJ1-2): SQTIHQWPATLVQPVGSPLSLECTVEGTSNPNLYWYRQAAGRGLQLLFYSVGIGQISSEVPQNLSASRPQDRQFILSSKKLLLSDSGFYLCAWGTGANYGYTFGSGTRLTVV.

The J gene is TRBJ2-2, the V gene TRBV7-2; D ambiguous. Germline CDR1 is SGHTA and CDR2 is FQGNSA. Trimming shortened V by 1 base and J by 0 bases, and 6 bases separated the two germline ends. The CDR3 runs to 15 residues. The CDR3 spells CASSLGRTNTGELFF. The CDR3 nucleotides read TGTGCCAGCAGCTTAGGCCGGACGAACACCGGGGAGCTGTTTTTT.

The chain uses TRBV2 and TRBJ2-1; D gene ambiguous. The CDR3 has 12 residues. Germline V gives CDR1 SNHLY, CDR2 FYNNEI. With 2 bases removed from V and 10 bases from J, the gap between germline ends came to 9 bases. The CDR3 protein is CASSEQRREQFF. The CDR3, as DNA: TGTGCCAGCAGTGAACAAAGACGGGAGCAGTTCTTC.

This clone was picked up one time. The genes are TRBV11-3 and TRBJ2-3, with 8 nucleotides matching TRBD1. The CDR3 is made up of 15 amino acids. J lost 1 base, V lost 5 bases, and 5 bases had no gene match. Germline V gene data show CDR1 as SGHNT and CDR2 as YENEEA. For the CDR3, the DNA is TGTGCCAGCAGCCCGGGGACAGGACGCACAGATACGCAGTATTTT. The encoded protein is CASSPGTGRTDTQYF.

The chain combines TRBV19 with TRBJ2-5, with 11 bases aligning to TRBD1. The CDR3 contains 15 residues. V shed 5 bases, J shed 3 bases, and the junction held 5 bases outside the gene matches. CDR1 and CDR2 (germline): LNHDA, SQIVND (reference sequence). For the CDR3, the DNA is TGTGCCAGTAGTGTAAGGACAGGGGGCAAAGAGACCCAGTACTTC. Residues: CASSVRTGGKETQYF.

The V call is TRBV4-2, the J call TRBJ2-6; D gene ambiguous. Trimming took 3 bases from V and 3 from J, leaving 6 bases between them. The CDR3 has 14 residues. Germline assignment: CDR1 LGHNA and CDR2 YNFKEQ. CDR3 sequence (DNA): TGTGCCAGCAGCCAGCCTAGTGGGGCCAACGTCCTGACTTTC. Protein product: CASSQPSGANVLTF.

This rearrangement joins TRBV27 to TRBJ2-7; either TRBD1 or TRBD2 may supply D (5 bases each). This CDR3 region has 13 residues. The V end lost 7 bases, the J end lost 1 base, and 11 bases lay between the germline ends. Germline CDR1 MNHEY, CDR2 SMNVEV (reference sequence). The CDR3 DNA reads as TGTGCCAGCATCCGGGACGAATCCTACGAGCAGTACTTC. Protein product: CASIRDESYEQYF.

The chain recombines TRBV19 with TRBJ1-6; possible D gene TRBD1, 6 bases. The CDR3 length is 16 residues. V gave up 6 bases and J gave up 10 bases, with 22 bases separating them. Looked up from germline, CDR1 is LNHDA and CDR2 is SQIVND (reference sequence). In DNA form, the CDR3 reads TGTGCCAGTAGCCCAGGTAGGGGGACGATGAGGTCACCCCTCCACTTT. It encodes CASSPGRGTMRSPLHF.

V is TRBV6-5 and J is TRBJ1-5, with no clear D. The V gene's germline CDR1 is MNHEY and CDR2 SVGAGI. V lost 7 bases to trimming and J lost 8 bases, with 6 bases between them. This CDR3 has 10 residues. The CDR3 spells CASNGEPQHF. The CDR3 nucleotides are TGTGCCAGCAATGGAGAGCCCCAGCATTTT.

The chain combines TRBV11-2 with TRBJ2-2; D gene unclear. This CDR3 contains 15 residues. The germline CDR1 and CDR2 sequences are SGHAT and FQNNGV. The V gene lost 1 base and the J gene lost 2 bases, with 8 bases spanning the gap. The DNA for the CDR3 is TGTGCCAGCAGCTTAGGTGGTGGAAACACCGGGGAGCTGTTTTTT. Translated: CASSLGGGNTGELFF.

The V call is TRBV7-2, the J call TRBJ2-3; no definite D call. The CDR3 extends over 12 amino acids. Trimming took off 5 bases at V and 12 bases at J, with 15 bases between the two ends. Germline CDR1 SGHTA, CDR2 FQGNSA. The CDR3 sequence is CASSQPPAGQYF. CDR3 in DNA: TGTGCCAGCAGCCAGCCCCCCGCCGGCCAGTATTTT. Drawing the rest from reference TRBV7-2 and TRBJ2-3, the complete variable domain is GAGVSQSPSNKVTEKGKDVELRCDPISGHTALYWYRQSLGQGLEFLIYFQGNSAPDKSGLPSDRFSAERTGGSVSTLTIQRTQQEDSAVYLCASSQPPAGQYFGPGTRLTVL.

The genes are TRBV6-6 and TRBJ1-1; TRBD1 aligns across 8 bases. In germline, CDR1 is MNHNY, CDR2 SVGAGI (reference sequence). CDR3 length equals 16 residues. J gave up 6 bases and V 4 bases, and 13 bases lay outside the gene matches. The chain's CDR3 is CASSSTPGTGPPEAFF. In DNA, the CDR3 is TGTGCCAGCAGTTCTACACCAGGGACAGGCCCACCTGAAGCTTTCTTT.

In its sample, this clone was seen once. V gene TRBV4-2 combines with J gene TRBJ1-2, with D possibly being TRBD1 (6 bases). Germline CDR1 and CDR2: LGHNA and YNFKEQ. CDR3 length: 15 amino acids. Trimming cost V 5 bases and J 4 bases, with 17 bases left between them. In DNA, the CDR3 is TGTGCCAGCAGCTTTTTTACAGGACAGTCCTATGGCTACACCTTC. Translating gives CASSFFTGQSYGYTF.

The chain joins TRBV29-1 to TRBJ2-3; 13 nucleotides match TRBD2. The germline gives CDR1 SQVTM, CDR2 ANQGSEA. The CDR3 loop spans 14 amino acids. J lost 4 bases, V lost 5 bases, and 3 bases had no gene match. CDR3 DNA: TGCAGCGTTACTAGCGGGGGGGCCGCAGATACGCAGTATTTT. As protein: CSVTSGGAADTQYF.

The chain combines TRBV6-1 with TRBJ1-1, with unresolved D. CDR1 is MNHNS, CDR2 SASEGT, per germline. Trimming pared 1 base from V and 7 bases from J, leaving 7 bases between. The CDR3 covers 12 residues. The CDR3 DNA is TGTGCCAGCAGTGAAGGGTACAGTGAAGCTTTCTTT. This gives the protein CASSEGYSEAFF.

The chain carries TRBV10-3 and TRBJ2-5; 8 positions agree with TRBD1. This CDR3 has 13 amino acids. Germline-derived CDR1 and CDR2 are ENHRY and SYGVKD. V was clipped by 8 bases and J by 7 bases; unmatched bases: 9. CDR3 nucleotide sequence: TGTGCCATCTCCTCAGGGGGCGCCGGGACCCAGTACTTC. Translation gives CAISSGGAGTQYF.